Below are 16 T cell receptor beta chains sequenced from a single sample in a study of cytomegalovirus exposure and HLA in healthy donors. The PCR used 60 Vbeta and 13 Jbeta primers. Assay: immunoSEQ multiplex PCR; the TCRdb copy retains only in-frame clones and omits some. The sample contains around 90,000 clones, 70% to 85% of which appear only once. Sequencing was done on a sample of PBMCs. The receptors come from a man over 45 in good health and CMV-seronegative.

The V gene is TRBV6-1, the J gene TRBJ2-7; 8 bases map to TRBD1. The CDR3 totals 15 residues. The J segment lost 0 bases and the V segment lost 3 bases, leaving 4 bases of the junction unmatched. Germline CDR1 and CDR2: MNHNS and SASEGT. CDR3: CASSDWDRSSYEQYF. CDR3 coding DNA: TGTGCCAGCAGTGATTGGGACAGGAGCTCCTACGAGCAGTACTTC.

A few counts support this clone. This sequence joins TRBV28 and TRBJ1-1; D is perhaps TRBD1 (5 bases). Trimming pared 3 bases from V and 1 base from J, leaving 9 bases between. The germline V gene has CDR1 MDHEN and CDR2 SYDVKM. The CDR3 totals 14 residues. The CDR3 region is CASSFHRTNTEAFF. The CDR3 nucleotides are TGTGCCAGCAGTTTTCACAGGACGAACACTGAAGCTTTCTTT. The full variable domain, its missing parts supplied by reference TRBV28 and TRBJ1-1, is DVKVTQSSRYLVKRTGEKVFLECVQDMDHENMFWYRQDPGLGLRLIYFSYDVKMKEKGDIPEGYSVSREKKERFSLILESASTNQTSMYLCASSFHRTNTEAFFGQGTRLTVV.

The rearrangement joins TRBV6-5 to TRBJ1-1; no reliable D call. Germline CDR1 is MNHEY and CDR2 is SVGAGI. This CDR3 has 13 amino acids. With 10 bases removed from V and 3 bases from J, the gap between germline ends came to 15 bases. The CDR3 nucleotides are TGTGCCACCATGCCCCGCGGGGACACTGAAGCTTTCTTT. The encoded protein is CATMPRGDTEAFF.

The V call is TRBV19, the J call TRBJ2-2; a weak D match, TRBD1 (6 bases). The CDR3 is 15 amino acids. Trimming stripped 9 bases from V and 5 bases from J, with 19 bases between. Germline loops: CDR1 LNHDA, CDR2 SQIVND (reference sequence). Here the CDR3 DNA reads TGTGCCAGCCTCAACGGCAGGGGAAGGACCGGGGAGCTGTTTTTT. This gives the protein CASLNGRGRTGELFF.

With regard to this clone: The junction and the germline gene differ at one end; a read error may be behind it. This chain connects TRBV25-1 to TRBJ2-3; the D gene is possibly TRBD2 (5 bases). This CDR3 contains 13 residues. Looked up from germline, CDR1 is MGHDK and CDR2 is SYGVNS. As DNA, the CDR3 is TGTGCCAGCACTTTCCTCGGAGACGCTAGCCTCCATTTT. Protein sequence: CASTFLGDASLHF.

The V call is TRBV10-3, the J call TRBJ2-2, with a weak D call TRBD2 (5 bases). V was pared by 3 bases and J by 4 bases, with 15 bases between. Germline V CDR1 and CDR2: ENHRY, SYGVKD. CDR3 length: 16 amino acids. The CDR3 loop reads CAISDGLTRSTGELFF. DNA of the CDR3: TGTGCCATCAGTGACGGGTTAACTAGGTCCACCGGGGAGCTGTTTTTT.

CDR3 loop: CASSEAGHHTGELFF. The CDR3 DNA reads as TGTGCCAGCAGTGAAGCGGGACACCACACCGGGGAGCTGTTTTTT. J is TRBJ2-2 and V is TRBV2; tentatively, D is TRBD1 (6 bases). The CDR3 is 15 residues long. V was clipped by 0 bases and J by 3 bases, with 8 bases between them. CDR1 SNHLY and CDR2 FYNNEI come from the germline V gene.

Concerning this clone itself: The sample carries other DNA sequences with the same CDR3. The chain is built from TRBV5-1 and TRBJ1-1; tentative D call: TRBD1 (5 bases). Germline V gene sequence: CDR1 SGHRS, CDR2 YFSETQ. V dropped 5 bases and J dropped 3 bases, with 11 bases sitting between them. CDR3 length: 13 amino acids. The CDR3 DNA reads TGCGCCAGCAGTTGGGGGGAGGACACTGAAGCTTTCTTT. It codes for CASSWGEDTEAFF.

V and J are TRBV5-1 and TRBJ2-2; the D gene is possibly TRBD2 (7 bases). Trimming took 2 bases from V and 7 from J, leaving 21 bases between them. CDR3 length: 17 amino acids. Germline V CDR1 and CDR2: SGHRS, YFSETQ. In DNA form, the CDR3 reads TGCGCCAGCAGCTTTAGCCCATCCCTAGCGGACAGCGGGGAGCTGTTTTTT. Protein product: CASSFSPSLADSGELFF.

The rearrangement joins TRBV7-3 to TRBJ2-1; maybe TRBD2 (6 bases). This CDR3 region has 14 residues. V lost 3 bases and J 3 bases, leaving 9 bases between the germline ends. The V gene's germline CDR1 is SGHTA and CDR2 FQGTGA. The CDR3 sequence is CASSLGGGYNEQFF. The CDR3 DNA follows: TGTGCCAGCAGCTTGGGGGGAGGCTACAATGAGCAGTTCTTC. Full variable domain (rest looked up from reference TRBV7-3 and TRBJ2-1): GAGVSQTPSNKVTEKGKYVELRCDPISGHTALYWYRQSLGQGPEFLIYFQGTGAADDSGLPNDRFFAVRPEGSVSTLKIQRTERGDSAVYLCASSLGGGYNEQFFGPGTRLTVL.

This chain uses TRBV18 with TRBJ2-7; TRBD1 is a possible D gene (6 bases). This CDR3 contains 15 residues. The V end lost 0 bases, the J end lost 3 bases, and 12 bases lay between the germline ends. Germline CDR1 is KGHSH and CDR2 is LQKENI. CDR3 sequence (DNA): TGTGCCAGCTCACCACCGGGGGCTAGAATCTACGAGCAGTACTTC. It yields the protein CASSPPGARIYEQYF.

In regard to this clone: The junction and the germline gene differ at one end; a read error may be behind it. The CDR3 nucleotides read TGTTCCAGCAGCGGCCTTTCCTACGAGCAGTACTTC. This gives the protein CSSSGLSYEQYF. The chain recombines TRBV7-9 with TRBJ2-7, with a possible D match to TRBD2 (5 bases). The CDR3 totals 12 residues. Germline CDR1 reads SEHNR; CDR2 reads FQNEAQ (reference sequence).

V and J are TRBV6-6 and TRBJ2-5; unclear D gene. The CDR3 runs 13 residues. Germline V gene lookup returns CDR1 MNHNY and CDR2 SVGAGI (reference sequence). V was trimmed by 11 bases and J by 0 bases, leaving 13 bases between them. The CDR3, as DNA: TGTGCCGGCCAGTCAGTGAACCAAGAGACCCAGTACTTC. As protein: CAGQSVNQETQYF.

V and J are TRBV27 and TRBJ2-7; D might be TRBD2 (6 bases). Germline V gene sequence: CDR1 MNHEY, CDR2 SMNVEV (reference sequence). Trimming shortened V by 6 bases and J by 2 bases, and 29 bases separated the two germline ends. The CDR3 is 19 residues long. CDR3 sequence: CASSSPRGSGNVLAYEQYF. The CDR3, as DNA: TGTGCCAGCAGCTCACCCCGGGGTAGCGGTAACGTCTTAGCCTACGAGCAGTACTTC.

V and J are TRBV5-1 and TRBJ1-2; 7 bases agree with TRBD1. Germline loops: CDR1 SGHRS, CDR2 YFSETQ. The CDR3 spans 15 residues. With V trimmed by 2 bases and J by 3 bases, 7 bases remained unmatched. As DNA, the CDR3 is TGCGCCAGCAGCTTCGCCCAGGGGGTCGACTATGGCTACACCTTC. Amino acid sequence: CASSFAQGVDYGYTF.

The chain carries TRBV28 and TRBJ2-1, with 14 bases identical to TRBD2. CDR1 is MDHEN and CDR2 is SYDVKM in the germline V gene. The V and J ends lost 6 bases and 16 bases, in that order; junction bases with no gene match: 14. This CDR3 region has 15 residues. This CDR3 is CASRLRLAGGPISFF. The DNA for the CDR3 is TGTGCCAGCAGGCTACGACTAGCGGGAGGGCCTATCTCATTCTTC.